These 18 T cell receptor beta chains originate from one sample sequenced in a study of shared clonotypes between healthy human individuals. Sequencing was performed with immunoSEQ multiplex PCR; in TCRdb, only in-frame clones are kept and a portion is missing. The sample shows approximately 470,000 clones, 78% of them seen only once. Sequences were obtained from PBMCs. Source of these receptors: a woman in her 40s in good health. Some clones in this sample may be carry-over from other donors' samples.

The genes are TRBV2 and TRBJ2-2; either TRBD1 or TRBD2 may supply D (5 bases each). From germline, CDR1 is SNHLY and CDR2 FYNNEI. The length of the CDR3 is 13 residues. V was clipped by 1 base and J by 5 bases, with 5 bases between them. Here the CDR3 reads CASSEGGTGELFF. CDR3 in DNA: TGTGCCAGCAGTGAAGGGGGGACCGGGGAGCTGTTTTTT.

In this sample, this clone turned up once. This chain connects TRBV28 to TRBJ1-2; D call uncertain. Between the trimmed V and J ends, which lost 5 bases and 5 bases, there was a span of 9 bases. The CDR3 is 12 amino acids. Germline values: CDR1 MDHEN, CDR2 SYDVKM. In DNA, the CDR3 is TGTGCCAGCAGTGCCCAAGGTTATGGCTACACCTTC. This encodes CASSAQGYGYTF.

CDR3 protein: CASSLGLTGGRGDEQYF. The CDR3 region has the DNA TGCGCCAGCAGCTTGGGCCTAACAGGGGGCCGGGGGGACGAGCAGTACTTC. This sequence joins TRBV5-1 and TRBJ2-7, with TRBD1 identical over 9 bases. The germline V gene has CDR1 SGHRS and CDR2 YFSETQ. The CDR3 is 17 residues long. The V segment lost 0 bases and the J segment 5 bases; nucleotides outside the gene matches: 12.

For the CDR3, the DNA is TGTGCCAGCAGCTCCAGGAGGGCTGCCTACAATGAGCAGTTCTTC. This codes for CASSSRRAAYNEQFF. The chain has TRBV7-2 and TRBJ2-1, with D perhaps matching TRBD2 (6 bases). Germline lookup yields CDR1 SGHTA and CDR2 FQGNSA. The CDR3 covers 15 residues. Trimming pared 4 bases from V and 2 bases from J, leaving 12 bases between.

The chain carries TRBV6-1 and TRBJ2-7, with 7 positions matching TRBD1. Per germline, CDR1 MNHNS and CDR2 SASEGT. The CDR3 spans 13 residues. After removal of 4 bases from V and 3 bases from J, the junction contained 3 bases not matched to a gene. CDR3 region: CASSGDSHYEQYF. Here the CDR3 DNA reads TGTGCCAGCAGTGGGGACAGCCACTACGAGCAGTACTTC.

The chain joins TRBV4-1 to TRBJ1-1; D may be TRBD1 (5 bases). Germline V gives CDR1 MGHRA, CDR2 YSYEKL. V was shortened by 4 bases and J by 4 bases, with 16 bases between the two germline ends. The CDR3 contains 15 residues. In nucleotides, the CDR3 is TGCGCCAGCAGCCGGGTCGGGGCAGCCTTCACTGAAGCTTTCTTT. Amino acids: CASSRVGAAFTEAFF.

J is TRBJ2-7 and V is TRBV5-1; 9 bases are shared with TRBD1. V was clipped by 5 bases and J by 1 base; unmatched bases: 7. Germline CDR1 SGHRS, CDR2 YFSETQ. This CDR3 has 15 residues. The CDR3 nucleotides are TGCGCCAGCAGTTTCCCGACAGGGGGGTCCTACGAGCAGTACTTC. Amino acid sequence: CASSFPTGGSYEQYF. Based on the CDR3 plus reference TRBV5-1 and TRBJ2-7, the full variable domain is KAGVTQTPRYLIKTRGQQVTLSCSPISGHRSVSWYQQTPGQGLQFLFEYFSETQRNKGNFPGRFSGRQFSNSRSEMNVSTLELGDSALYLCASSFPTGGSYEQYFGPGTRLTVT.

The chain employs TRBV5-6 and TRBJ2-3, with 8 bases that match TRBD2. V shed 0 bases and J 2 bases; nucleotides not matched to a gene: 2. The germline V gene encodes CDR1 SGHDT and CDR2 YYEEEE. The CDR3 is made up of 15 amino acids. The CDR3 region is CASSLGLAPTDTQYF. In nucleotides, the CDR3 is TGTGCCAGCAGCTTGGGACTAGCGCCCACAGATACGCAGTATTTT.

Of note for this clone: The germline gene is not matched at one end of the junction; a read error may be the cause. The rearrangement links TRBV7-8 to TRBJ2-7, with D perhaps TRBD2 (6 bases). The germline V gene encodes CDR1 SGHVS and CDR2 FQNEAQ. This CDR3 region has 16 residues. Here the CDR3 reads CASSQGLSGLRAEQYF. CDR3 DNA sequence: TGCGCCAGCAGCCAGGGATTATCGGGACTCCGGGCCGAGCAGTACTTC.

The chain combines TRBV19 with TRBJ1-5; no reliable D call. Germline V gene lookup returns CDR1 LNHDA and CDR2 SQIVND (reference sequence). The CDR3 has 15 amino acids. The germline V and J ends were trimmed by 7 bases and 3 bases, with 16 bases remaining between them. CDR3 nucleotide sequence: TGTGCCAGTAAAATAGAACAGCGGTCCAATCAGCCCCAGCATTTT. This translates into CASKIEQRSNQPQHF.

Here the CDR3 reads CASSELAGGHRGYF. In nucleotides, the CDR3 is TGTGCCAGCAGTGAATTAGCGGGGGGTCACAGGGGGTATTTT. The chain employs TRBV2 and TRBJ2-3; 10 bases are a match to TRBD2. CDR3 size: 14 residues. The germline gives CDR1 SNHLY, CDR2 FYNNEI. V dropped 2 bases and J dropped 14; count of bases not matched to a gene: 10.

This clone was recorded once. This sequence joins TRBV11-3 and TRBJ2-2; no definite D call. The CDR3 extends over 16 amino acids. V shed 5 bases and J shed 4 bases, with 17 bases lying between them. CDR1 is SGHNT, CDR2 YENEEA, per germline. In DNA form, the CDR3 reads TGTGCCAGCAGCCCTGGTTGGGGTGGTGGCACCGGGGAGCTGTTTTTT. This sequence encodes CASSPGWGGGTGELFF.

This clone has only a few counts. The rearrangement uses TRBV27 and TRBJ1-1, with D possibly TRBD1 on 5 matching bases. V was pared by 1 base and J by 5 bases, with 14 bases between. The CDR3 length is 15 residues. Germline CDR1 reads MNHEY; CDR2 reads SMNVEV (reference sequence). Here the CDR3 reads CASSLWGGGRTEAFF. DNA of the CDR3: TGTGCCAGCAGTTTATGGGGTGGGGGTCGAACTGAAGCTTTCTTT.

As for this clone: Other nucleotide sequences from this sample produce the same CDR3. The chain recombines TRBV28 with TRBJ1-4, with 7 bases aligning to TRBD1. Germline lookup yields CDR1 MDHEN and CDR2 SYDVKM. The CDR3 length is 13 residues. The J segment lost 3 bases and the V segment lost 8 bases, leaving 3 bases of the junction unmatched. CDR3 sequence reads: CASWDSSNEKLFF. CDR3 sequence (DNA): TGTGCCAGCTGGGACAGCTCTAATGAAAAACTGTTTTTT.

This clone was seen a few times. The DNA of the CDR3 is TGTGCCAGCAGTGAAGCGAACCCTACCCCGATCTCTAGGAACTATGGCTACACCTTC. Its protein product is CASSEANPTPISRNYGYTF. V usage is TRBV2 and J usage is TRBJ1-2; no reliable D call. Trimming removed 0 bases from V and 2 bases from J, with 22 bases in between. Germline CDR1 SNHLY, CDR2 FYNNEI. The CDR3 runs 19 residues.

The chain joins TRBV18 to TRBJ2-7, with 7 bases that match TRBD1. This CDR3 comprises 16 residues. V lost 3 bases and J lost 0; bases outside the gene matches: 8. Germline V gene sequence: CDR1 KGHSH, CDR2 LQKENI. CDR3 nucleotides: TGTGCCAGCTCACCCTTCCAACGGGACAGCTCCTACGAGCAGTACTTC. This encodes CASSPFQRDSSYEQYF.

This clone came up once. This may come from a read error, since a much larger clone is one base off. This chain connects TRBV29-1 to TRBJ1-1; 9 bases are a match to TRBD1. In germline, CDR1 is SQVTM, CDR2 ANQGSEA. The CDR3 is 13 amino acids. CDR3 sequence: CGVGQGLGTEAFF. For the CDR3, the DNA is TGCGGCGTTGGACAGGGGTTAGGCACTGAAGCTTTCTTT.

This rearrangement joins TRBV13 to TRBJ2-3; no reliable D call. The CDR3 is 13 residues long. CDR1 is PRHDT and CDR2 is FYEKMQ in the germline V gene (reference sequence). Trimming stripped 0 bases from V and 3 bases from J, with 4 bases between. CDR3 nucleotides: TGTGCCAGCAGCTTAGGCGGGACAGATACGCAGTATTTT. This sequence encodes CASSLGGTDTQYF. The full variable domain, with the rest looked up from reference TRBV13 and TRBJ2-3, is AAGVIQSPRHLIKEKRETATLKCYPIPRHDTVYWYQQGPGQDPQFLISFYEKMQSDKGSIPDRFSAQQFSDYHSELNMSSLELGDSALYFCASSLGGTDTQYFGPGTRLTVL.